This entry lists 21 T cell receptor beta chains sequenced from one sample in a study of T cell repertoires in cytomegalovirus infection. MiXCR, run by TCRdb on the reads, gives a single entry per CDR3 protein. The sample carries approximately 280,000 distinct CDR3 sequences, about 20% recorded once. No antigens are known for them. The starting material was cultured PBMCs, obtained from culture after CMV antigen stimulation. The source of these receptors is a human donor in good health (CMV status not recorded). Some clones in this sample may be carry-over from other donors' samples.

This rearrangement joins TRBV20-1 to TRBJ2-7; TRBD2 matches at 11 bases. Per the germline V gene, CDR1 is DFQATT and CDR2 is SNEGSKA (reference sequence). The CDR3 runs to 14 residues. Trimming cost V 0 bases and J 3 bases; bases outside gene matches: 1. CDR3 loop: CSARDLAGGYEQYF. CDR3 in DNA: TGCAGTGCTAGAGATCTAGCGGGGGGCTACGAGCAGTACTTC.

This clonotype was observed a handful of times. This chain connects TRBV5-8 to TRBJ2-3; TRBD2 matches at 11 bases. V was pared by 4 bases and J by 6 bases, with 13 bases of the junction left unmatched. There are 17 residues in the CDR3. Germline V CDR1 and CDR2: SGHTS, YDEGEE. CDR3 DNA sequence: TGTGCCAGCAGCCCAAAAACGACTAGCGGGGCGGGGGATACGCAGTATTTT. Its protein product is CASSPKTTSGAGDTQYF. The variable domain in full, completed from reference TRBV5-8 and TRBJ2-3, reads EAGVTQSPTHLIKTRGQQATLRCSPISGHTSVYWYQQALGLGLQFLLWYDEGEERNRGNFPPRFSGRQFPNYSSELNVNALELEDSALYLCASSPKTTSGAGDTQYFGPGTRLTVL.

This chain uses TRBV6-2 or TRBV6-3 with TRBJ2-1; TRBD2 agrees at 7 bases. This CDR3 region has 13 residues. The V gene's germline CDR1 is MNHEY and CDR2 SVGEGT. V trimming: 8 bases; J trimming: 7 bases; junction bases outside the gene matches: 8. CDR3 loop: CASEGGAWNEQFF. CDR3 nucleotide sequence: TGTGCCAGCGAGGGAGGGGCCTGGAATGAGCAGTTCTTC.

The chain carries TRBV18 and TRBJ2-3, with D perhaps TRBD1 (5 bases). Trimming cost V 3 bases and J 2 bases, with 9 bases left between them. The V gene's germline CDR1 is KGHSH and CDR2 LQKENI. The CDR3 consists of 14 residues. CDR3 residues: CASSPGLDTDTQYF. CDR3 in DNA: TGTGCCAGCTCACCGGGGCTAGACACAGATACGCAGTATTTT.

This CDR3 is CASRITGKPSGLSYEQYF. The CDR3 DNA follows: TGTGCCAGCAGGATAACAGGGAAACCTAGCGGGTTGTCCTACGAGCAGTACTTC. The chain carries TRBV28 and TRBJ2-7; 8 bases fit TRBD2. This CDR3 spans 18 amino acids. CDR1 and CDR2 (germline): MDHEN, SYDVKM. V gave up 6 bases and J gave up 1 base; unmatched junction bases: 17.

This clonotype has only one observation. The rearrangement links TRBV4-1 to TRBJ1-3; 7 bases match TRBD1. Germline assignment: CDR1 MGHRA and CDR2 YSYEKL. The CDR3 length is 17 residues. With V trimmed by 0 bases and J by 2 bases, 7 bases remained unmatched. The CDR3 here is CASSQDDRERTGNTIYF. In DNA form, the CDR3 reads TGCGCCAGCAGCCAAGACGACAGGGAGAGGACTGGAAACACCATATATTTT.

As concerns this clonotype: One junction end disagrees with the germline gene, perhaps due to a read error. The chain employs TRBV15 and TRBJ1-1, with D unclear. This CDR3 region has 13 residues. Germline V gives CDR1 LNHNV, CDR2 YYDKDF (reference sequence). The CDR3: CATSLKLNTGAFF. CDR3 nucleotide sequence: TGTGCCACCAGCCTTAAGCTGAACACTGGAGCTTTCTTT.

The CDR3 here is CANSKTLVSNEQFF. CDR3 sequence (DNA): TGTGCCAACAGCAAAACTCTAGTATCCAATGAGCAGTTCTTC. The chain is built from TRBV12-3 or TRBV12-4 and TRBJ2-1; D is uncertain. V was shortened by 10 bases and J by 6 bases, with 19 bases between the two germline ends. CDR3 length: 14 amino acids.

The chain employs TRBV12-3 or TRBV12-4 and TRBJ2-1; 11 nucleotides line up with TRBD2. Germline trimming cut 7 bases from V and 7 bases from J; bases unmatched to any gene: 9. The CDR3 is 15 amino acids. The CDR3 DNA is TGTGCCAGCACCATAGCGGGAGGGCCAGCGAATGAGCAGTTCTTC. Residues: CASTIAGGPANEQFF.

A note on this clonotype: A read error may produce the germline difference seen at one junction end. The chain recombines TRBV11-2 with TRBJ2-4; D unclear. CDR3 length: 13 amino acids. Per germline, CDR1 SGHAT and CDR2 FQNNGV. This CDR3 is CASSLAAENIQYF. The CDR3 nucleotides read TGTGCCAGCAGCTTGGCAGCCGAAAACATTCAGTACTTC.

This clonotype was counted many times. The chain joins TRBV12-3 or TRBV12-4 to TRBJ1-5; no clear D. CDR3 length: 13 amino acids. With 7 bases removed from V and 7 bases from J, the gap between germline ends came to 14 bases. The CDR3 is CASTPGDAQPQHF. CDR3 DNA: TGTGCCAGCACGCCCGGGGATGCGCAGCCCCAGCATTTT.

This clonotype was picked up many times. The chain links TRBV7-2 to TRBJ2-5; D is possibly TRBD2 (6 bases). The CDR3 loop spans 13 amino acids. V lost 8 bases, J lost 3 bases, and 13 bases lay in between. Germline CDR1 SGHTA, CDR2 FQGNSA. CDR3 nucleotides: TGTGCCAGCCGCGGGGCAGCGGAAGAGACCCAGTACTTC. Translating gives CASRGAAEETQYF.

This clonotype came up many times. The rearrangement uses TRBV7-9 and TRBJ1-1; D is perhaps TRBD1 (5 bases). The CDR3 is 17 residues long. The ends were cut back, 5 bases at V and 1 base at J, with 20 bases in the middle. The germline V gene has CDR1 SEHNR and CDR2 FQNEAQ (reference sequence). CDR3 bases: TGTGCCAGCAGCAGTAACGTGTTCAGAAGGGGGAACACTGAAGCTTTCTTT. Its translation is CASSSNVFRRGNTEAFF.

The chain recombines TRBV13 with TRBJ2-7; no clear D. Germline V CDR1 and CDR2: PRHDT, FYEKMQ (reference sequence). CDR3 length: 15 amino acids. The DNA for the CDR3 is TGTGCCAGCAGCTTAGGAGGTCTAGGCTCCAACGAGCAGTACGTC. The encoded protein is CASSLGGLGSNEQYV.

The CDR3 region is CASSLIPSGFYNEQFF. CDR3 nucleotides: TGTGCCAGCAGTTTAATTCCTAGCGGGTTCTACAATGAGCAGTTCTTC. This chain uses TRBV27 with TRBJ2-1; TRBD2 aligns across 8 bases. The germline gives CDR1 MNHEY, CDR2 SMNVEV (reference sequence). This CDR3 is 16 amino acids long. After removal of 2 bases from V and 3 bases from J, the junction contained 6 bases not matched to a gene.

V usage is TRBV10-3 and J usage is TRBJ2-5; the match to TRBD2 covers 8 bases. After removal of 2 bases from V and 2 bases from J, the junction contained 4 bases not matched to a gene. Germline-derived CDR1 and CDR2 are ENHRY and SYGVKD. The length of the CDR3 is 15 residues. The DNA for the CDR3 is TGTGCCATCAGTGAGCGGGAGGGCCCTCAAGAGACCCAGTACTTC. This gives the protein CAISEREGPQETQYF.

This clonotype was observed a handful of times. This chain connects TRBV9 to TRBJ2-2; D is uncertain. Germline CDR1 reads SGDLS; CDR2 reads YYNGEE. V was trimmed by 0 bases and J by 8 bases, leaving 5 bases between them. The length of the CDR3 is 12 residues. The CDR3 loop is CASSVAPGELFF. The CDR3 bases are TGTGCCAGCAGCGTAGCCCCGGGGGAGCTGTTTTTT.

This clonotype came up a few times. A read error may produce the germline difference seen at one junction end. The chain couples TRBV7-7 to TRBJ2-5; D uncertain. In germline, CDR1 is SSHAT, CDR2 FNYEAQ (reference sequence). CDR3 length equals 14 residues. The CDR3 DNA sequence: TGTGCTAGCAGCTTAGATGGATTCGGGGAGACCCAGTACTTC. Its protein is CASSLDGFGETQYF.

This chain links TRBV5-4 with TRBJ2-3; TRBD2 aligns across 7 bases. Per germline, CDR1 SGHNT and CDR2 YYREEE (reference sequence). CDR3 size: 18 residues. Unmatched junction bases numbered 14, after V lost 0 bases and J lost 4 bases. In nucleotides, the CDR3 is TGTGCCAGCAGCTTGGTACTAGCGAGGTTAAGTAGCGCAGATACGCAGTATTTT. Amino acid sequence: CASSLVLARLSSADTQYF.

V usage is TRBV6-8 and J usage is TRBJ2-3; D is unclear. The germline gives CDR1 MNHGY, CDR2 SAAAGT. The CDR3 runs to 15 residues. V gave up 6 bases and J gave up 3 bases, with 16 bases separating them. The CDR3 sequence is CASRGLSFGTDTQYF. DNA of the CDR3: TGTGCCAGCAGGGGGTTGTCTTTCGGTACAGATACGCAGTATTTT.

This chain links TRBV27 with TRBJ2-5, with 7 positions matching TRBD2. CDR1 is MNHEY, CDR2 SMNVEV, per germline (reference sequence). The V and J ends lost 6 bases and 1 base, in that order; junction bases with no gene match: 11. The CDR3 totals 16 residues. The CDR3 is CASSSRERGPQETQYF. The CDR3 coding sequence is TGTGCCAGCAGCTCCCGTGAGCGGGGACCCCAAGAGACCCAGTACTTC.